The rows below give T cell receptor beta chains drawn from one sample of a study of early T cells in non-severe SARS-CoV-2 infection. One entry per CDR3 protein results from TCRdb running MiXCR on the 5' RACE reads. The table includes tens of thousands of distinct CDR3 sequences, 8% to 10% detected once. Sequencing was carried out using whole blood. The receptor set was obtained from an adult who was a healthcare worker with PCR-confirmed SARS-CoV-2 infection or an uninfected control (not recorded which). Each CDR3 is given with its conserved first and last residue. A D gene is named only where the DNA matches it firmly. Clone size is shown for a subset of rows, as once, few, many or a class of expanded clone.

NA | TRBJ2-5 | TRBD2 | TRBV20-1 | CSARDLRLAEETQYF | TGCAGTGCTAGAGATCTGAGACTAGCCGAAGAGACCCAGTACTTC
many | TRBJ1-1 | NA | TRBV3-1 | CASSGDTEAFF | TGTGCCAGCAGCGGGGACACTGAAGCTTTCTTT
NA | TRBJ2-7 | NA | TRBV11-1 | CASSSRGLGYEQYF | TGTGCCAGCAGCTCACGGGGGCTCGGCTACGAGCAGTACTTC
few | TRBJ2-4 | NA | TRBV7-2 | CASSSTQGYIQYF | TGTGCCAGCAGCTCCACACAGGGTTACATTCAGTACTTC
many | TRBJ2-1 | TRBD2 | TRBV4-1 | CASSQSLGVVAGTDEQFF | TGCGCCAGCAGCCAATCCCTAGGTGTGGTAGCGGGAACCGATGAGCAGTTCTTC
few | TRBJ1-1 | NA | TRBV6-1 | CASSVGLNTEAFF | TGTGCCAGCAGTGTCGGGTTGAACACTGAAGCTTTCTTT
many | TRBJ2-2 | TRBD1 | TRBV20-1 | CSAGHRGPTGELFF | TGCAGTGCCGGTCACAGGGGGCCAACCGGGGAGCTGTTTTTT
many | TRBJ1-1 | NA | TRBV6-2/TRBV6-3 | CASTKSGRYTEAFF | TGTGCCAGCACCAAATCCGGACGATACACTGAAGCTTTCTTT
many | TRBJ2-3 | TRBD1 | TRBV9 | CASSARTGVMDTDTQYF | TGTGCCAGCAGCGCGAGGACAGGGGTTATGGACACAGATACGCAGTATTTT
many | TRBJ2-2 | NA | TRBV7-3 | CASSLSPTGTGELFF | TGTGCCAGCAGCTTAAGCCCGACAGGAACCGGGGAGCTGTTTTTT
NA | TRBJ2-7 | NA | TRBV28 | CASRLEATAIYEQYF | TGTGCCAGCAGACTAGAGGCGACAGCCATCTACGAGCAGTACTTC